Sequencing of this TCR beta chain was carried out in a study of regulatory T cells in long-lasting Graves disease. The overall study: Disease was considered persistent Graves' disease after over 5 years of antithyroid drugs (with positive TSH receptor antibodies). Study conclusions and caveats: Compared with new cases, persistent Graves' patients showed reduced TCR diversity.

Stated time point: persistent/refractory GD, antithyroid drugs over 5 years with positive TRAb. After RNA was extracted from PBMCs, the TCR library was made from it. Staff took roughly 9.1 milliliters of peripheral blood and put it into EDTA tubes. This clonotype was observed many times. Its antigen remains unknown. CDR3-region Arm-PCR and iRepertoire HTBI primers produced the TCR beta libraries. TCRdb reprocessed the multiplex PCR reads via MiXCR and lists one record per CDR3 protein. The profile shows a few hundred thousand distinct CDR3 sequences, around a fifth of them singletons. The specimen was peripheral blood mononuclear cells (PBMCs), collected when the disease was refractory, from a patient treated with antithyroid drugs. The receptor was derived from a female donor with Graves disease.

CDR3 in amino acids: CASSPTDAVNTEAFF. The DNA for the CDR3 is TGTGCCAGCTCACCAACAGATGCGGTGAACACTGAAGCTTTCTTT. The rearrangement links TRBV18 to TRBJ1-1; D remains ambiguous. Between the trimmed V and J ends, which lost 2 bases and 0 bases, there was a span of 10 bases. This CDR3 has 15 amino acids. Germline CDR1 KGHSH, CDR2 LQKENI.